This T cell receptor beta chain is drawn from a study of blood T cell repertoires in COVID-19. Sequenced by immunoSEQ multiplex PCR; TCRdb stores in-frame clones only, minus some. The data hold 60,000 to 90,000 clones, with roughly 70% observed a single time. This TCR was recovered from a human donor with acute or convalescent COVID-19. The donor label of this sample is uncertain. Specimen: peripheral blood.

The CDR3 spells CASSRGGGGDTQYF. The CDR3, as DNA: TGTGCCAGTAGTAGGGGGGGCGGTGGAGATACGCAGTATTTT. This chain uses TRBV19 with TRBJ2-3; a weak D match, TRBD2 (7 bases). The CDR3 covers 14 residues. Per the germline V gene, CDR1 is LNHDA and CDR2 is SQIVND (reference sequence). The ends were cut back, 4 bases at V and 5 bases at J, with 13 bases in the middle.